These 14 T cell receptor beta chains originate from one sample sequenced in a study of CD8 T cells in ankylosing spondylitis. Whole-study findings and limits: The study identified a TCR beta motif of several highly homologous variants that appeared characteristic of ankylosing spondylitis blood.

The antigens of these receptors remain unknown. In TCRdb, the 5' RACE reads were re-called with MiXCR into one record per CDR3 protein. The data show more than 400,000 distinct CDR3 sequences, with approximately 5.3% seen just once and under 4.5% held by the top ten. Material: blood, either unsorted or a sorted T cell fraction (not recorded which). These receptors came from a male donor with ankylosing spondylitis.

This clonotype was detected many times. The chain employs TRBV7-8 and TRBJ2-7; unclear D gene. CDR1 and CDR2 from the germline V gene are SGHVS and FQNEAQ. The germline V and J ends were trimmed by 5 bases and 5 bases, with 19 bases remaining between them. The CDR3 extends over 15 amino acids. This CDR3 is CASSPVGYPSDEQYF. The CDR3 region has the DNA TGTGCCAGCAGCCCCGTGGGATACCCTTCCGACGAGCAGTACTTC.

This clonotype was detected a few times. The chain is built from TRBV5-5 and TRBJ2-7, with TRBD2 matching 9 bases. The CDR3 loop spans 14 amino acids. After removal of 0 bases from V and 6 bases from J, the junction contained 4 bases not matched to a gene. CDR1 is SGHKS, CDR2 YYEKEE, per germline (reference sequence). CDR3 sequence reads: CASSLVLAGAEQYF. The CDR3, as DNA: TGTGCCAGCAGCTTGGTTTTAGCGGGAGCCGAGCAGTACTTC.

This clonotype was seen at least ten times. The chain couples TRBV7-2 to TRBJ2-7; 7 nucleotides agree with TRBD2. CDR3 size: 12 residues. Germline assignment: CDR1 SGHTA and CDR2 FQGNSA. Trimming cost V 3 bases and J 7 bases; bases outside gene matches: 3. This chain's CDR3 is CASSLSREEQYF. The CDR3 bases are TGTGCCAGCAGCTTGTCGCGGGAGGAGCAGTACTTC.

The table lists this clonotype with many counts. The chain links TRBV5-6 to TRBJ2-7, with D maybe TRBD2 (5 bases). V lost 0 bases, J lost 4 bases, and 17 bases lay in between. Germline values: CDR1 SGHDT, CDR2 YYEEEE. The length of the CDR3 is 16 residues. This chain's CDR3 is CASSLARAGGGYEQYF. The CDR3 nucleotides read TGTGCCAGCAGCTTGGCTCGGGCAGGTGGAGGATACGAGCAGTACTTC.

This clonotype was seen a handful of times. The chain recombines TRBV20-1 with TRBJ2-1; no reliable D call. V was trimmed by 3 bases and J by 1 base, leaving 13 bases between them. CDR1 and CDR2 (germline): DFQATT, SNEGSKA (reference sequence). The CDR3 contains 15 residues. Here the CDR3 reads CSASPILTSYNEQFF. CDR3 DNA sequence: TGCAGTGCTAGTCCCATTCTGACTTCCTACAATGAGCAGTTCTTC.

This clonotype has just a few counts. The chain links TRBV4-1 to TRBJ2-1; the match to TRBD2 covers 7 bases. The V segment lost 0 bases and the J segment 5 bases; nucleotides outside the gene matches: 4. Looked up from germline, CDR1 is MGHRA and CDR2 is YSYEKL. The CDR3 has 15 residues. The CDR3 protein is CASSQDPGGHNEQFF. CDR3 DNA: TGCGCCAGCAGCCAAGATCCGGGAGGTCACAATGAGCAGTTCTTC.

This clonotype was counted many times. The J gene is TRBJ2-3, the V gene TRBV11-2; D not resolved. The CDR3 is made up of 16 amino acids. The V end was cut by 6 bases, the J end by 2 bases, with 18 bases between. Germline CDR1 and CDR2: SGHAT and FQNNGV. Here the CDR3 DNA reads TGTGCCAGCAGGGCCGGAGTGGCCCTTAACACAGATACGCAGTATTTT. Its protein product is CASRAGVALNTDTQYF.

This clonotype showed up many times. J is TRBJ1-1 and V is TRBV28; D is undetermined. The V end lost 7 bases, the J end lost 1 base, and 10 bases lay between the germline ends. Germline V gene sequence: CDR1 MDHEN, CDR2 SYDVKM. The CDR3 totals 13 residues. CDR3 loop: CASTPQWNTEAFF. In DNA, the CDR3 is TGTGCCAGCACGCCTCAATGGAACACTGAAGCTTTCTTT.

The V and J genes are TRBV20-1 and TRBJ2-6; perhaps D is TRBD1 or TRBD2 (5 bases each). This CDR3 contains 14 residues. Germline-derived CDR1 and CDR2 are DFQATT and SNEGSKA (reference sequence). V lost 4 bases to trimming and J lost 2 bases, with 9 bases between them. The DNA for the CDR3 is TGCAGTGCTAAGCCGGGACCTGGGGCCAACGTCCTGACTTTC. Encoded protein: CSAKPGPGANVLTF.

J is TRBJ2-1 and V is TRBV6-1, with D perhaps given as TRBD1 or TRBD2 (5 bases each). Trimming took off 6 bases at V and 4 bases at J, with 19 bases between the two ends. The germline V gene has CDR1 MNHNS and CDR2 SASEGT. There are 16 residues in the CDR3. The CDR3: CASSPWGNKLYNEQFF. The CDR3 nucleotides are TGTGCCAGCAGCCCGTGGGGGAATAAATTATACAATGAGCAGTTCTTC.

The gene calls are TRBV20-1 and TRBJ2-7; possible D gene TRBD2, 5 bases. The CDR3 length is 12 residues. Germline-derived CDR1 and CDR2 are DFQATT and SNEGSKA (reference sequence). V was cut by 2 bases and J by 3 bases, with 8 bases left in between. The CDR3 region has the DNA TGCAGTGCTAGATTCAGCGGCTACGAGCAGTACTTC. It yields the protein CSARFSGYEQYF.

This clonotype was seen many times. The chain combines TRBV7-2 with TRBJ2-7; D gene uncertain. The CDR3 is 14 residues long. The V and J ends lost 2 bases and 1 base respectively, with 9 bases between them. Germline V gene sequence: CDR1 SGHTA, CDR2 FQGNSA. This CDR3 is CASSLTRWSYEQYF. The CDR3, as DNA: TGTGCCAGCAGCTTAACTCGGTGGTCCTACGAGCAGTACTTC.

This clonotype was seen repeatedly, ten times or more. This chain joins TRBV20-1 and TRBJ1-4; tentative D call: TRBD1 (6 bases). The V gene lost 3 bases and the J gene lost 7 bases, with 18 bases spanning the gap. The germline CDR1 and CDR2 sequences are DFQATT and SNEGSKA (reference sequence). The CDR3 sequence is 15 residues long. For the CDR3, the DNA is TGCAGTGCTAGCAGGCCGGGGGCGGTGGGTGAAAAACTGTTTTTT. Its protein is CSASRPGAVGEKLFF.

This clonotype was counted ten times or more. This sequence joins TRBV20-1 and TRBJ1-4; D is undetermined. The CDR3 sequence is 14 residues long. The V end lost 4 bases, the J end lost 0 bases, and 9 bases lay between the germline ends. CDR1 and CDR2 from the germline V gene are DFQATT and SNEGSKA (reference sequence). CDR3 sequence (DNA): TGCAGTGCTACGGCCGCAGCAACTAATGAAAAACTGTTTTTT. This sequence encodes CSATAAATNEKLFF.